This TCR beta chain was captured by sequencing in a study of OX40 agonist ivuxolimab in advanced cancers. Study details: Patients were dosed with the agonistic anti-OX40 (CD134) antibody ivuxolimab. Six ivuxolimab dose levels, 0.01 to 10 mg/kg, were given intravenously every 2 weeks. The dose-escalation cohort was roughly 83% male, with a mean age of approximately 62 years, ranging about 20 to 79.

V lost 8 bases and J lost 4, with 12 bases in between. The CDR3 is 13 amino acids. Per germline, CDR1 SGHTA and CDR2 FQGNSA. Data came from immunoSEQ multiplex PCR; TCRdb stores just in-frame clones and leaves some out. The sample consists of 48,000 or so clones, around 84% of them appearing once. On this clone itself: Its antigen remains unidentified.

Study outcomes and limitations: Partial responders at 0.1-3.0 mg/kg had among the lowest clonal expansion.

This chain joins TRBV7-2 and TRBJ2-1, with D perhaps matching TRBD2 (5 bases). The sample was CD4+ or CD8+ T cells sorted from blood, taken in a trial of the OX40 agonist ivuxolimab. This clonotype was obtained from an adult with an advanced solid tumor such as melanoma, head and neck, liver or kidney cancer. This CDR3 is CASGRYPYNEQFF. The CDR3 nucleotides are TGTGCCAGCGGGAGATATCCATACAATGAGCAGTTCTTC.